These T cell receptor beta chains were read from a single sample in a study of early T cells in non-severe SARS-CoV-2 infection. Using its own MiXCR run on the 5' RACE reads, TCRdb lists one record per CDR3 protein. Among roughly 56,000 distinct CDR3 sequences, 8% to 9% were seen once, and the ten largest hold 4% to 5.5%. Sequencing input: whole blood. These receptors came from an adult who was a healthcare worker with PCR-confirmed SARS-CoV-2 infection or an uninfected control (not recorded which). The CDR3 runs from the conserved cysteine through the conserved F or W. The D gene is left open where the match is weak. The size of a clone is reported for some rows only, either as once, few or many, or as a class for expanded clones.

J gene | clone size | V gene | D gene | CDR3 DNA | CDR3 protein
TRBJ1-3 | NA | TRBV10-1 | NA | TGCGCCAGCAGCGCTGGAAACACCATATATTTT | CASSAGNTIYF
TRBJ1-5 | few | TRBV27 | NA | TGTGCCAGCAGTCCCGTGGGTAGCAATCAGCCCCAGCATTTT | CASSPVGSNQPQHF
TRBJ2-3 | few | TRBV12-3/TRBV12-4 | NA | TGTGCCAGCAATCGGGGCCGCACAGATACGCAGTATTTT | CASNRGRTDTQYF
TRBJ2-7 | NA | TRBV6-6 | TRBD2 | TGTGCCAGCCCACTGACCCCGAGGGTAGCGGGAGTACAGTCCATATACGAGCAGTACTTC | CASPLTPRVAGVQSIYEQYF
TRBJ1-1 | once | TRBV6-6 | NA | TGTGCCAGCAGTGAAGCGGCGAGGGGCACTGAAGCTTTCTTT | CASSEAARGTEAFF
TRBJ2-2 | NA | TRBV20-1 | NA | TGCAGTGCCTGGGGCGCCGGGGAGCTGTTTTTT | CSAWGAGELFF
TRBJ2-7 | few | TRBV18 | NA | TGTGCCAGCTCACCACAGACCGGCGGGCAGTACTTC | CASSPQTGGQYF
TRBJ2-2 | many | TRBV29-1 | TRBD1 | TGCAGCGTTCCCCGGGGACAGGGGGACACCGGGGAGCTGTTTTTT | CSVPRGQGDTGELFF
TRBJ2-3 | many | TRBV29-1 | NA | TGCAGCGTTGATGGCCGGGAAAGCACAGATACGCAGTATTTT | CSVDGRESTDTQYF
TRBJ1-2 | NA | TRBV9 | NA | TGTGCCAGCAGCCCTACCCCTTACGACAGCTATGGCTACACCTTC | CASSPTPYDSYGYTF
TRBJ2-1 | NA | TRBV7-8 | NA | TGTGCCAGCAGCCCGGGTGGTAGAAATGAGCAGTTCTTC | CASSPGGRNEQFF
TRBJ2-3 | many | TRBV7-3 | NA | TGTGCCAGCAGCATATCCCCCGGAAGCACAGATACGCAGTATTTT | CASSISPGSTDTQYF
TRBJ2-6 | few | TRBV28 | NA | TGTGCCAGCAGGACTAGGGGGGCCAACGTCCTGACTTTC | CASRTRGANVLTF
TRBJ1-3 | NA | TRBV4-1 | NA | TGCGCCAGCAGCCTTGACAAAGGAAACACCATATATTTT | CASSLDKGNTIYF
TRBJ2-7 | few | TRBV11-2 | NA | TGTGCCAGCAGATTTGGGCGGGCGAGCTACGAGCAGTACTTC | CASRFGRASYEQYF
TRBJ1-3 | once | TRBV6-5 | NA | TGTGCCAGCACCTCGACAGGCCCGGTCGTGGGAAACACCATATATTTT | CASTSTGPVVGNTIYF
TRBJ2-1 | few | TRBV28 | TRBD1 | TGTGCCAGCGCGACGCACACAGGGGGCGTAAATGAGCAGTTCTTC | CASATHTGGVNEQFF
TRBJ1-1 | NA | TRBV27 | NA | TGTGCCAGCAGTTGGGGGGTCTCCGCTGAAGCTTTCTTT | CASSWGVSAEAFF
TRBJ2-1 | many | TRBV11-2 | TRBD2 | TGTGCCAGCAGCTTAAGTACTAGCGGTTACAATGAGCAGTTCTTC | CASSLSTSGYNEQFF
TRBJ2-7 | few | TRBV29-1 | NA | TGCAGCGTTGTCGACAAAGCGAGGTACGAGCAGTACTTC | CSVVDKARYEQYF
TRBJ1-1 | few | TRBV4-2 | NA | TGTGCCAGCAGCCACGTGACGAACACTGAAGCTTTCTTT | CASSHVTNTEAFF
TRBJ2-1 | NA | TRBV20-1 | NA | TGCAGTGCTAGAGTACCGGAGACGAACAATGAGCAGTTCTTC | CSARVPETNNEQFF